These T cell receptor beta chains were read from a single sample in a study of blood T cells in healthy people across ages. TCRdb called the 5' RACE reads again in MiXCR, with one record for every CDR3 protein. The sample lists fewer than 1,000,000 distinct CDR3 sequences, approximately 44% occurring once. The material sequenced was blood. The receptors stem from a man in his sixties in good health. Both conserved end residues are part of each CDR3. D genes are given only for firm matches.

TRBD2	TRBV6-6	CASSRTSGNSYNEQFF
TRBD2	TRBV6-5	CASSTDLRLAGMTDTQYF
.	TRBV20-1	CSAGRGNEQFF
TRBD2	TRBV7-2	CASSLDPGLAGNEQFF
.	TRBV7-9	CASSLDGFGAEAFF
TRBD2	TRBV11-2	CASSPTRGADTQYF
TRBD1	TRBV6-5	CASSMTGNNYGYTF
.	TRBV29-1	CSAGGVLWVLEQPQHF
.	TRBV12-3/TRBV12-4	CASRAGSGLGTQYF
.	TRBV7-3	CASSGGVQETQYF
.	TRBV29-1	CSATGTTAKNIQYF
.	TRBV29-1	CSVERPSLGYTF
.	TRBV28	CASSTTLNEQFF
.	TRBV20-1	CSARIGRGLAMGETQYF
.	TRBV6-1	CASSPTPGSTDTQYF
.	TRBV11-2	CASSLKSLGETQYF
.	TRBV7-8	CASSLVGSPGKGLFF
.	TRBV5-6	CASANRAYNSPLHF
TRBD2	TRBV11-2	CASSLDEAASGYEQFF
.	TRBV5-6	CASSRVGNQPQHF
.	TRBV28	CASSVSGVNTEAFF
.	TRBV6-2/TRBV6-3	CASSPYPMENTEAFF
TRBD2	TRBV5-4	CASGASGGAGDTQYF
.	TRBV7-2	CASSTPSGYSSYNEQFF
.	TRBV6-6	CASSYPTVTEAFF
.	TRBV5-1	CASSFGRVRTDTQYF
.	TRBV27	CASSLWSRGNQPQHF
TRBD2	TRBV5-1	CASSLTGTSGGAAKNIQYF
.	TRBV20-1	CSARVAGDNSPLHF
.	TRBV6-2/TRBV6-3	CASRQGPSTDTQYF
TRBD2	TRBV3-1	CASSRRTSGAYEQFF
.	TRBV6-6	CASSHGGPTEAFF
.	TRBV20-1	CSASGQPVSSHYEQYF
.	TRBV4-2	CASSQETREVGGYTF
.	TRBV6-2/TRBV6-3	CASSSNGPNTEAFF
.	TRBV11-3	CASSPNLDTGELFF
.	TRBV15	CATSRETGGNEQFF
TRBD2	TRBV7-2	CASSLNLPGGMNEQYF
.	TRBV29-1	CSVEETFVRGYTF
.	TRBV12-3/TRBV12-4	CASSLPGLYEQYF
.	TRBV20-1	CSVRAASRNTQYF
.	TRBV29-1	CSVEGRNTEAFF
.	TRBV15	CATSRDQGETQYF
TRBD1	TRBV7-2	CASSPGTRGPRRDYEQYF